A single T cell receptor (beta chain) is shown here with its context. This sample was included in a study of shared clonotypes between healthy human individuals. The CDR3 is 15 amino acids. The J segment lost 3 bases and the V segment lost 8 bases, leaving 10 bases of the junction unmatched. Germline loops: CDR1 SQVTM, CDR2 ANQGSEA. Samples left unsorted employed tens of millions of PBMCs for genomic DNA. Deep was the level at which the assay was run. Here immunoSEQ multiplex PCR was the method, and the copy in TCRdb shows in-frame clones only, minus some. Among 97,000 or so clones listed, about 45% were seen once.

Sequencing used PBMCs. The gene calls are TRBV29-1 and TRBJ2-3, with 11 bases aligning to TRBD2. The TCR originated in a middle-aged woman in good health. Some clones in this sample may be carry-over from other donors' samples. The chain's CDR3 is CSTPSLAGATDTQYF. The CDR3 coding sequence is TGCAGCACTCCCTCACTAGCGGGGGCGACAGATACGCAGTATTTT.